A selection of T cell receptor beta chains follows, all from one sample in a study of spatial heterogeneity in lung cancer. In TCRdb, the 5' RACE reads were re-called with MiXCR into one record per CDR3 protein. The table shows around 74,000 distinct CDR3 sequences, with more than 10% occurring only once. This material consisted of PBMCs, taken at surgery. The source of these receptors is a male donor with early-stage non-small cell lung cancer. Both conserved end residues are part of each CDR3.

>TRBV25-1
CASSVGQAQETQYF
>TRBV27
CATSSGQARTYNEQFF
>TRBV19
CAIHSGREAFF
>TRBV6-2/TRBV6-3
CASSSQRDRGNTEAFF
>TRBV5-1
CASSFQTGLNNEQFF
>TRBV11-2
CASSTGLVQNYEQYF
>TRBV6-1
CASSAGTSGHLADEQFF
>TRBV30
CAWEPLGSGYEQYF
>TRBV5-1
CASSLGGQEAFF
>TRBV2
CARGGHAQETQYF
>TRBV7-2
CASSLAPAKQFF
>TRBV7-9
CASSSGQGKNYGYTF
>TRBV5-1
CASSWADSYNEQFF
>TRBV6-1
CASSLTSGSVTDTQYF
>TRBV20-1
CSAREESTDTQYF
>TRBV27
CATKAGAHQLYEQYF
>TRBV6-5
CASSYSTGPGTEAFF
>TRBV9
CASSVGLGTQYF
>TRBV3-1
CASSQVRAGESPLHF
>TRBV6-1
CASSERAAYTGELFF
>TRBV29-1
CSVYGVVLETQYF
>TRBV9
CASSVRGMDEKLFF
>TRBV20-1
CSARGVDGTGSYEQYF
>TRBV25-1
CASRDGRELFF
>TRBV5-1
CACRRDRQYEQFF
>TRBV4-3
CASSQVGGTGELFF
>TRBV20-1
CSASGTIYNEQFF
>TRBV7-9
CASSFDWGRDGYTF
>TRBV11-2
CASSRGASGSSYNEQFF
>TRBV6-1
CATGVVRGSDTNEQYF
>TRBV7-8
CASSLAENTEAFF
>TRBV3-1
CASSPILIASTDTQYF
>TRBV7-8
CASSLQRAQETQYF
>TRBV9
CASSVAGGMNEQYF
>TRBV9
CASHRGALSSGANVLTF
>TRBV5-1
CASSLVPLNTGELFF
>TRBV29-1
CSIRAWSIQPQHF
>TRBV29-1
CSAKLRDSYYEQYF
>TRBV5-4
CASSLDRVDLYYGYTF
>TRBV3-1
CASSHGTGQGINEQFF
>TRBV14
CASSRTTAGVTNEQFF